This TCR beta chain was profiled in a study of TIL therapy for anti-PD-1-resistant metastatic lung cancer. Looking at the study overall: Median patient age was about 56, ranging about 38-80 years. Regarding the study as a whole: Patients were highly selected, enriched for treatment-naive, never-smoker and oncogene-addicted cases. Many TIL product clones were absent from baseline tumor, suggesting clonal contraction.

The time point: pre-treatment sample, taken before nivolumab and TIL therapy. Pleural nodules or supraclavicular lymph nodes made up most of the excised metastases sampled. Adults with stage 4 NSCLC were enrolled in a phase I trial. This was the immunoSEQ v3 assay. TCRdb's copy holds only in-frame clones and misses some; the assay was immunoSEQ multiplex PCR. The sample records 95,000 or so clones, less than 70% being singletons. CDR1 and CDR2 from the germline V gene are LGHDT and YNNKEL (reference sequence). The CDR3 runs 14 residues. The V end was cut by 4 bases, the J end by 3 bases, with 12 bases between. This clone turned up a few times. Its cognate antigen is unknown.

Sequenced here: tumor tissue, sampled at baseline. This TCR came from a person aged 25-80 years with non-small cell lung cancer. The rearrangement uses TRBV3-1 (or the pseudogene TRBV3-2) and TRBJ1-1; no definite D call. The CDR3 DNA follows: TGTGCCAGCAGCCCGCGGTTTGGCGACACTGAAGCTTTCTTT. Its protein product is CASSPRFGDTEAFF.